This T cell receptor (beta chain) originates from a study of blood T cells in healthy people across ages. Study-level results: Diversity was higher, and naive CD4+ cells more numerous, in long-lived donors than in aged donors.

On this clonotype itself: Its specificity is not known.

V lost 4 bases to trimming and J lost 3 bases; unmatched junction nucleotides: 7. The CDR3 sequence is 14 residues long. The germline V gene has CDR1 SGHRS and CDR2 YFSETQ. Through a sample-barcoded 5' primer and a J-beta primer mix, a second PCR was run for about 7 to 12 cycles. TCRdb reprocessed the 5' RACE reads with MiXCR, giving one entry per CDR3 protein. In the table there are 1.5 million to 1.8 million distinct CDR3 sequences, roughly 43% of which are singletons. The source of this sequence is a woman aged 18-29 years in good health. The chain has TRBV5-1 and TRBJ2-7; 7 positions match TRBD1. The sequenced material came from blood. CDR3 protein: CASSPGTEYYEQYF. The DNA for the CDR3 is TGCGCCAGCAGCCCCGGGACAGAATACTACGAGCAGTACTTC. Full variable domain (outside the CDR3, taken from reference TRBV5-1 and TRBJ2-7): KAGVTQTPRYLIKTRGQQVTLSCSPISGHRSVSWYQQTPGQGLQFLFEYFSETQRNKGNFPGRFSGRQFSNSRSEMNVSTLELGDSALYLCASSPGTEYYEQYFGPGTRLTVT.